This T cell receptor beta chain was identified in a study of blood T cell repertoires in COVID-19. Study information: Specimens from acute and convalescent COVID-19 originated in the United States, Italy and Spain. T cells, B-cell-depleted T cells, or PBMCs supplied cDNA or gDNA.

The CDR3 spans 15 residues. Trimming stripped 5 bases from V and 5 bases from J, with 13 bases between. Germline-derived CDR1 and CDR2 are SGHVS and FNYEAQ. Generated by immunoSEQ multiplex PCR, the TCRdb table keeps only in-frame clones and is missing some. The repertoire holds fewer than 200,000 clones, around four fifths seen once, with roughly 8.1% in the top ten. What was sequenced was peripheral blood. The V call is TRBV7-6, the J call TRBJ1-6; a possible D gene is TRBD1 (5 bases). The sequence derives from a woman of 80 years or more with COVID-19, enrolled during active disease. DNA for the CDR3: TGTGCCAGCAGCCTCAGAGCGACAGATAATTCACCCCTCCACTTT. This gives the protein CASSLRATDNSPLHF.